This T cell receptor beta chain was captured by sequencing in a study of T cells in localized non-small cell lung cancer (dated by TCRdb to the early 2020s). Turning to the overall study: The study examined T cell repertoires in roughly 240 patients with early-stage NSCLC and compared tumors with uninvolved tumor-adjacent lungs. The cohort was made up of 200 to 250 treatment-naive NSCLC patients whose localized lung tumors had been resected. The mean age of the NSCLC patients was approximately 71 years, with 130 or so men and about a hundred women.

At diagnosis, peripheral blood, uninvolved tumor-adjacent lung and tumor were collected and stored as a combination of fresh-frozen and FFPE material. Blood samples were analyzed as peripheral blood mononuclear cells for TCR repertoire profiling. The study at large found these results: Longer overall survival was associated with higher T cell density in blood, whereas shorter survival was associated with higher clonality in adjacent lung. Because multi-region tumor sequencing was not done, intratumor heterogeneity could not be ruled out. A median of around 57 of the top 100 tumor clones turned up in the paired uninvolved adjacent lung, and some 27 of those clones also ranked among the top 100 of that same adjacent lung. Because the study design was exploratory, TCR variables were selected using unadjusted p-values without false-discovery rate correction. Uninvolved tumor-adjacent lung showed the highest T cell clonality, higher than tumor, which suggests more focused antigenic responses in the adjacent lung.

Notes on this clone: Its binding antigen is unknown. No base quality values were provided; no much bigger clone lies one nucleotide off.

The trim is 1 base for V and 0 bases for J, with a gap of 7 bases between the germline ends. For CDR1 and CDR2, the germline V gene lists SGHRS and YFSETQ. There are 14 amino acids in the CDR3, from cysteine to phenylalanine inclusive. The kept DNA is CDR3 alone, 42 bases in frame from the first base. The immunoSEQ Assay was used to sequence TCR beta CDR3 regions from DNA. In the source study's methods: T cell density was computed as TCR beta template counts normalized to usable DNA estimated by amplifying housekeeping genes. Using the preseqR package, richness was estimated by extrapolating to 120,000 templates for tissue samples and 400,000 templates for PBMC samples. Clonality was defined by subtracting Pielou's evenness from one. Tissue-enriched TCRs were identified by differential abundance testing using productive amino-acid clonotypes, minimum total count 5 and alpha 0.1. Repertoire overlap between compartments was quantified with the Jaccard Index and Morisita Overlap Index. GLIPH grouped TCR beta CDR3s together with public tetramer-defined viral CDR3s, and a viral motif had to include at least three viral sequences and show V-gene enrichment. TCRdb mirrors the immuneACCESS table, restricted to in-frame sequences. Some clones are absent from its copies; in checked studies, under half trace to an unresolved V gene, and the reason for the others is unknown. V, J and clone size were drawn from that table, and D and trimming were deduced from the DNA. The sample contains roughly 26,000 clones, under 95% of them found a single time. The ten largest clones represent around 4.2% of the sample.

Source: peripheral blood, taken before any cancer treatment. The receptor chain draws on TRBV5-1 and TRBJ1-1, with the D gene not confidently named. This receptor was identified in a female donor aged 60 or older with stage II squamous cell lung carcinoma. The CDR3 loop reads CASSLPTMNTEAFF. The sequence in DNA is TGCGCCAGCAGCTTGCCTACAATGAACACTGAAGCTTTCTTT.